This record concerns one TCR beta chain sequence. The read comes to an end 3 residues before the CDR3 does, leaving the germline J gene to fill in the end. The data are from a study of T cells in women clearing cervical HPV infection. V shed 1 base and J shed 7 bases, with 11 bases lying between them. The germline CDR1 and CDR2 sequences are SGHRS and YFSETQ. This CDR3 contains 13 residues. Sequencing was performed with immunoSEQ multiplex PCR; in TCRdb, only in-frame clones are kept and a portion is missing. The sample has 25,000 to 35,000 clones. This chain uses TRBV5-1 with TRBJ1-2; unclear D gene. This clonotype was obtained from a woman aged 18 to 75 with a cervical HPV16 infection that either progressed to CIN3+ or cleared (not recorded which). Sequencing was performed on blood buffy coat. The CDR3: CASSLPERFGYTF. Incomplete CDR3 DNA: TGCGCCAGCAGCTTGCCAGAGCGCTTTGGC.